This TCR beta chain was captured in a study of T-cell reconstitution after alpha-beta-depleted transplantation in children. The germline gives CDR1 MNHEY, CDR2 SVGEGT. The V segment lost 6 bases and the J segment 13 bases; nucleotides outside the gene matches: 10. The CDR3 is 14 amino acids. At least ten counts were recorded for this clonotype. Antigen unknown. Preparing the TCRbeta library involved the use of unique molecular identifiers. One entry per CDR3 protein, called by TCRdb with MiXCR from the PCR reads. The table has approximately 300,000 distinct CDR3 sequences, around 10% seen once. General study results and limits: Newly produced T cells mostly accounted for T-cell counts and diversity one year post-transplant. At day 60, the high TCRbeta diversity found in some patients originated from recipient T cells and thymic progenitors that had survived.

The TCR was taken from a male patient aged 2-15 years who had a stem cell transplant for chronic granulomatous disease, so the T cells may come from the graft donor. The specimen comprised peripheral blood, sampled 180 days after TCRalphabeta/CD19-depleted stem cell transplant. V and J are TRBV6-2 or TRBV6-3 and TRBJ2-1; 12 bases are shared with TRBD2. The CDR3 region has the DNA TGTGCCAGCAGCAGACTAGCGGGGGACATGGTTCAGTTCTTC. Its translation: CASSRLAGDMVQFF.